Included here is one TCR beta chain sequence, with context. Enrolment of Seattle patients took place during active infection, and they were followed longitudinally. The data are from a study of blood T cell repertoires in COVID-19. Looking at the study overall: Material from acute and convalescent COVID-19 was sourced from the United States, Italy and Spain. T cells, B-cell-depleted T cells, or PBMCs supplied cDNA or gDNA.

Original data processing: Researchers report that nucleated cell counts were estimated from reference gene primer amplification. Generated by immunoSEQ multiplex PCR, the TCRdb table keeps only in-frame clones and is missing some. The DNA gave D and trimming, while V, J and clone size come from that table. The data show some 120,000 clones, around 70% seen once. This CDR3 is built from 17 residues. The V gene's germline CDR1 is MDHEN and CDR2 SYDVKM. Trimming removed 0 bases from V and 5 bases from J; junction bases left unmatched: 7. V usage is TRBV28 and J usage is TRBJ2-1, with 10 bases aligning to TRBD2. This clonotype originated in an elderly man with COVID-19, enrolled during active disease. Sequenced: peripheral blood. CDR3 sequence: CASSLWEGLAEHNEQFF. Written as DNA, the CDR3 is TGTGCCAGCAGTTTATGGGAAGGACTAGCGGAGCACAATGAGCAGTTCTTC.